This TCR beta chain was profiled in a study of cytomegalovirus exposure and HLA in healthy donors (dated by TCRdb to 2016 to 2017). For context, the study as a whole: According to a later analysis, one platform produced both the 120 validation repertoires and the approximately 600 repertoires of the first cohort. The study aimed to test whether signatures of past pathogen exposure could be identified by cataloging public T cell receptors. Besides the first cohort of 666 subjects, a separate validation cohort made up of 120 different subjects was used. High-throughput TCR immunosequencing, statistical association of individual TCRs with disease status, and machine learning were combined to predict cytomegalovirus infection status.

With respect to this clone: Its cognate antigen has yet to be identified. One base away there is no much larger clone; base qualities are not given.

Counted from cysteine to phenylalanine, this CDR3 has 16 amino acids. The only DNA kept is the CDR3, 48 bases in frame from the first base. The germline V gene (reference sequence) provides CDR1 GTSNPN and CDR2 SVGIG. Clipping removes 1 base from V and 11 bases from J, with 18 as the unmatched junction base count. Donors formed part of the validation cohort, which comprised about 130 subjects and was distinct from the first cohort of fewer than 750 subjects. The library was built by means of the immunoSEQ multiplex PCR assay. The authors' pipeline ran thus. A statistical classification framework was developed to diagnose cytomegalovirus status using the catalog of TCR beta chain sequences. TCRdb obtained this table from immuneACCESS and retained in-frame rearrangements with V and J assigned. These tables miss some clones; where compared with another copy, unresolved V genes account for less than half of the shortfall, and the remainder is unexplained. D and trimming come from the DNA, and the V and J calls and clone size come from that table. This sample is represented by about 140,000 clones; less than 90% of them were singletons. About 2.7% of the sample is held by the ten biggest clonotypes.

Overall study results and their limits: While some public TCRs were present in many individuals, most TCR sequences turned up only very rarely across donors. A few of the identified cytomegalovirus-associated TCR beta chains were confirmed in vitro to be specific for cytomegalovirus antigens. The study listed 164 TCR beta chains as associated with cytomegalovirus. The authors suggested that the approach could potentially be extended to other disease states and immunological phenotypes. A later analysis lacked HLA typing for the validation cohort, so it scored co-occurrence in that cohort across all 110 or so repertoires. Cytomegalovirus status was reported to be diagnosed by the classifier with high specificity and sensitivity in both the original and validation cohorts. Subsequent analysis determined that TCRs grouped into clusters in the first cohort also showed a tendency toward co-occurrence across the 120 or so validation repertoires, and approximately 94% of cluster scores exceeded 0.

The chain joins TRBV30 to TRBJ1-1, and TRBD1 aligns with 8 junction nucleotides. The sequence was collected from a man younger than 35 in good health and CMV-seronegative. Sequenced input: PBMCs. The CDR3 reads as follows: CAWSADRGTVRSAAFF. The sequenced DNA: TGTGCCTGGAGTGCCGACAGGGGCACCGTTCGGAGTGCGGCTTTCTTT.